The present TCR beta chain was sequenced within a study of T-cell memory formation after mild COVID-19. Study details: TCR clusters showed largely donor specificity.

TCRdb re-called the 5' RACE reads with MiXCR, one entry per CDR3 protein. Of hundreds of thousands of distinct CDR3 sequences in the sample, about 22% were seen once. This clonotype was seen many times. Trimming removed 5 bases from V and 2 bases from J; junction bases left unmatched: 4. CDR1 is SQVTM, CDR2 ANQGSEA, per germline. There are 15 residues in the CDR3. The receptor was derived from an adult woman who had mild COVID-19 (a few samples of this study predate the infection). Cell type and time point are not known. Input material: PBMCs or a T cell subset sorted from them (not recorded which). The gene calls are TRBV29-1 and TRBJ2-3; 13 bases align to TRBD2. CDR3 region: CSVLLAGGPTDTQYF. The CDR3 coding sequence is TGCAGCGTTCTACTAGCGGGAGGGCCCACAGATACGCAGTATTTT.